The TCR beta chain described here comes from a study of blood T cell repertoires in COVID-19. The overall study: COVID-19 samples collected from the United States, Italy and Spain covered acute and convalescent phases. Sources were T cells, B-cell-depleted T cells, or PBMCs; the material itself was cDNA or gDNA.

The CDR3 has 16 amino acids. V lost 1 base and J lost 1; bases outside the gene matches: 3. Germline V gene sequence: CDR1 LNHDA, CDR2 SQIVND (reference sequence). Authors' processing steps: The assay estimated nucleated cells by amplifying reference gene primers. The method was immunoSEQ multiplex PCR; TCRdb's version includes in-frame clones alone and lacks a portion of them. D and trimming come from the DNA, and the V and J calls and clone size come from that table. The table lists about 74,000 clones, 80% to 90% of them singletons. The sequencing sample was made of peripheral blood. The sequence was obtained from a woman at least 80 years old with active or convalescent COVID-19. The chain couples TRBV19 to TRBJ2-5, with 10 bases identical to TRBD2. CDR3: CASSIGRTSGQETQYF. Written as DNA, the CDR3 is TGTGCCAGTAGTATAGGTCGGACTAGCGGCCAAGAGACCCAGTACTTC. The full variable domain, completed using reference TRBV19 and TRBJ2-5, is DGGITQSPKYLFRKEGQNVTLSCEQNLNHDAMYWYRQDPGQGLRLIYYSQIVNDFQKGDIAEGYSVSREKKESFPLTVTSAQKNPTAFYLCASSIGRTSGQETQYFGPGTRLLVL.